This is a list of T cell receptor beta chains from one sample in a study of T cell responses to AZD1222 COVID-19 vaccine. Assay: immunoSEQ multiplex PCR; the TCRdb copy retains only in-frame clones and omits some. The sample carries fewer than 150,000 clones, approximately 85% recorded once. The source was peripheral blood, collected 28 days after the second AZD1222 dose. The receptors were sampled from an adult who received the AZD1222 COVID-19 vaccine. CDR3s include the opening cysteine and the closing phenylalanine or tryptophan. A D gene is named only where the DNA matches it firmly. Clone size is shown for a subset of rows, as once, few, many or a class of expanded clone.

D	size	V	length	J	DNA	CDR3
-	-	TRBV2	14	TRBJ1-5	TGTGCCAGCAGTGAACTCGCAGGGGATCAGCCCCAGCATTTT	CASSELAGDQPQHF
-	-	TRBV18	14	TRBJ1-4	TGTGCCAGCTCACTACAGGAGTCTAATGAAAAACTGTTTTTT	CASSLQESNEKLFF
-	-	TRBV12-3/TRBV12-4	13	TRBJ1-1	TGTGCCAGCAGTTTAGAGGAGAACACTGAAGCTTTCTTT	CASSLEENTEAFF
TRBD1	few	TRBV28	16	TRBJ2-7	TGTGCCAGCAGTTTGTTTTTACTAGGACAGGGCTACGAGCAGTACTTC	CASSLFLLGQGYEQYF
-	-	TRBV12-3/TRBV12-4	13	TRBJ2-1	TGTGCCAGCAGTTTTCTGTCTGGCGGCGAGCAGTTCTTC	CASSFLSGGEQFF
TRBD2	once	TRBV3-1/TRBV3-2	17	TRBJ2-1	TGTGCCAGCAGCCAAGATCTGGCTAGCGGGGGGATCTATGAGCAGTTCTTC	CASSQDLASGGIYEQFF
TRBD2	few	TRBV7-2	16	TRBJ2-1	TGTGCCAGCAGCTCGAGACTAGCGGGAGGGCACAATGAGCAGTTCTTC	CASSSRLAGGHNEQFF
-	-	TRBV4-1	18	TRBJ1-3	TGCGCCAGCAGCCTTCAACATATTTCACCCCAGGCGGGAAACACCATATATTTT	CASSLQHISPQAGNTIYF
-	-	TRBV18	13	TRBJ1-1	TGTGCCAGCTCTCAAGGGGAGAACACTGAAGCTTTCTTT	CASSQGENTEAFF
-	-	TRBV10-3	13	TRBJ2-5	TGTGCCATCAGAGTAGGGGACCAAGAGACCCAGTACTTC	CAIRVGDQETQYF
TRBD1	-	TRBV5-1	17	TRBJ2-3	TGCGCCAGCAGCTTCGGTTTGACAGGGGTAGTCACAGATACGCAGTATTTT	CASSFGLTGVVTDTQYF
-	once	TRBV2	14	TRBJ1-5	TGTGCCAGCAGTGAGACGGGCGGGGATCAGCCCCAGCATTTT	CASSETGGDQPQHF
TRBD2	-	TRBV4-1	16	TRBJ2-1	TGCGCCAGCAGCCAAAGAGGGAGGGGCCCGGACAATGAGCAGTTCTTC	CASSQRGRGPDNEQFF
TRBD2	-	TRBV25-1	13	TRBJ2-1	TGTGCCAGCAGTGAATTAGCGGGAGGGGGGCAGTTCTTC	CASSELAGGGQFF
-	-	TRBV6-5	15	TRBJ1-1	TGTGCCAGCAGTTACTCCGGGACACTTAACACTGAAGCTTTCTTT	CASSYSGTLNTEAFF
-	-	TRBV7-8	15	TRBJ2-2	TGTGCCAGCAGCTTCTCGGGACATAACACCGGGGAGCTGTTTTTT	CASSFSGHNTGELFF
-	-	TRBV10-1	13	TRBJ1-1	TGCGCCAGCAGGATGGACCTTAACACTGAAGCTTTCTTT	CASRMDLNTEAFF
-	-	TRBV28	13	TRBJ1-1	TGTGCCAGCAGCTGGCACCGGGGCACTGAAGCTTTCTTT	CASSWHRGTEAFF
-	-	TRBV6-2/TRBV6-3	15	TRBJ2-7	TGTGCCAGCAGTTACAATGCCGGGACCGACTACGAGCAGTACTTC	CASSYNAGTDYEQYF
-	-	TRBV13	15	TRBJ1-2	TGTGCCAGCAGCTTAGGACAACCCCCATCTAGTGGCTACACCTTC	CASSLGQPPSSGYTF
-	-	TRBV7-2	13	TRBJ1-2	TGTGCCAGCAGCTTAGCCCCCCGGGAGGGCTACACCTTC	CASSLAPREGYTF
-	-	TRBV3-1/TRBV3-2	16	TRBJ2-7	TGTGCCAGCAGCCGGGCTCAGGGCAGGGTAGTCTACGAGCAGTACTTC	CASSRAQGRVVYEQYF
TRBD1	-	TRBV28	14	TRBJ1-5	TGTGCCAGCAGTACAGGGGGCCAGCACCAGCCCCAGCATTTT	CASSTGGQHQPQHF
-	-	TRBV5-1	15	TRBJ2-1	TGCGCCAGCAGCTTATCTAGCGCTCAATACAATGAGCAGTTCTTC	CASSLSSAQYNEQFF
-	-	TRBV19	14	TRBJ2-7	TGTGCCAGTAGTATAGATCCCGCGAATGGAGAGCAGTACTTC	CASSIDPANGEQYF
-	-	TRBV19	13	TRBJ2-2	TGTGCCAGTAGTACCCGGGACACCGGGGAGCTGTTTTTT	CASSTRDTGELFF
-	-	TRBV30	15	TRBJ1-5	TGTGCCTGGAGTTTTGCAGGGAGATGGGGCCAGCCCCAGCATTTT	CAWSFAGRWGQPQHF
TRBD1	-	TRBV19	11	TRBJ1-1	TGTGCCAGTAGTACGGACAGGGAGGCTTTCTTT	CASSTDREAFF
-	-	TRBV5-1	15	TRBJ1-4	TGCGCCAGCAGCCAGGGTTTCAAGACCCCTGAAAAACTGTTTTTT	CASSQGFKTPEKLFF
-	-	TRBV2	16	TRBJ1-2	TGTGCCAGCAGTGGAGGATCTACCCCAAGGAGGTATGGCTACACCTTC	CASSGGSTPRRYGYTF
-	-	TRBV5-1	14	TRBJ1-1	TGCGCCAGCAGCTTGGAGCCCAGGAACACTAAAGCTTTCTTT	CASSLEPRNTKAFF
-	-	TRBV27	13	TRBJ2-7	TGTGCCAGCAGTTTATGGGGGTTCGGCGAGCAGTACTTC	CASSLWGFGEQYF
-	-	TRBV18	16	TRBJ1-6	TGTGCCAGCTCACCTCAGCGAAGAGGGAATAATTCACCCCTCCACTTT	CASSPQRRGNNSPLHF
TRBD1	-	TRBV28	14	TRBJ2-6	TGTGCCAGTGGGGACAGGGATGGGGCCAACGTCCTGACTTTC	CASGDRDGANVLTF
-	few	TRBV2	13	TRBJ2-7	TGTGCCAGCAGGCGGGACACTTTATACGAGCAGTACTTC	CASRRDTLYEQYF
TRBD1	-	TRBV27	16	TRBJ1-1	TGTGCCAGCAGTGGGGGACAGGGGTTGTTGGGTACTGAAGCTTTCTTT	CASSGGQGLLGTEAFF
-	-	TRBV11-2	16	TRBJ1-5	TGTGCCAGCAGCTTAGAAGCAGGCCGGGGCAATCAGCCCCAGCATTTT	CASSLEAGRGNQPQHF
TRBD2	-	TRBV27	14	TRBJ2-7	TGTGCCAGCAGTTTTCTTGCGGGAGAGGACGAGCAGTACTTC	CASSFLAGEDEQYF
-	-	TRBV7-2	16	TRBJ2-5	TGTGCCAGCAGCAACCAGCCCGGACAGCCGTGGGAGACCCAGTACTTC	CASSNQPGQPWETQYF
-	-	TRBV5-1	14	TRBJ2-5	TGCGCCAGCAGCCGGGATGGGAATCAAGAGACCCAGTACTTC	CASSRDGNQETQYF
-	few	TRBV19	14	TRBJ1-1	TGTGCCAGTCGCGGCCTGTCTGCATGGAGGGGAGCTTTCTTT	CASRGLSAWRGAFF
-	few	TRBV19	16	TRBJ1-2	TGTGCCAGTAGTGGCGGTTGGGCCGGAGATAACTATGGCTACACCTTC	CASSGGWAGDNYGYTF
-	-	TRBV6-5	13	TRBJ1-1	TGTGCCAGCAGTTGGGTGGAGAACACTGAAGCTTTCTTT	CASSWVENTEAFF
TRBD1	-	TRBV5-1	15	TRBJ2-7	TGCGCCAGCAGCCTCCGGGACAGGGACTCCTACGAGCAGTACTTC	CASSLRDRDSYEQYF
-	-	TRBV7-9	12	TRBJ2-5	TGTGCCAGCAGCTTAGTTGAAGAGACCCAGTACTTC	CASSLVEETQYF
TRBD1	-	TRBV9	15	TRBJ1-2	TGTGCCAGCAGCAACCCGGGACAGGGGGTTCCTGGCTACACCTTC	CASSNPGQGVPGYTF